The 15 T cell receptor beta chains in this list originate from one sample, sequenced in a study of CD8 T cells in Susac syndrome. An input of 0.5 to 1 ug of RNA was subjected to reverse transcription using random hexamers. A single record per CDR3 protein comes from TCRdb applying MiXCR to the immunoSEQ multiplex PCR reads. Counted here are about 180,000 distinct CDR3 sequences, 95% to 97% occurring once; the ten biggest clones make up about 0.13%. Specimen: CD4+ T cells from PBMCs. These receptors came from a human donor with Susac syndrome.

The chain has TRBV5-1 and TRBJ1-2; the D gene is possibly TRBD1 (5 bases). This CDR3 is 17 amino acids long. The germline V and J ends were trimmed by 0 bases and 3 bases, with 18 bases remaining between them. CDR1 is SGHRS, CDR2 YFSETQ, per germline. The CDR3 region has the DNA TGCGCCAGCAGCTTGGCTGGCGGGTTGACAGTCGACTATGGCTACACCTTC. It codes for CASSLAGGLTVDYGYTF. The full variable domain, its missing parts supplied by reference TRBV5-1 and TRBJ1-2, is KAGVTQTPRYLIKTRGQQVTLSCSPISGHRSVSWYQQTPGQGLQFLFEYFSETQRNKGNFPGRFSGRQFSNSRSEMNVSTLELGDSALYLCASSLAGGLTVDYGYTFGSGTRLTVV.

This chain links TRBV24-1 with TRBJ1-2; D is uncertain. V lost 4 bases, J lost 4 bases, and 3 bases lay in between. CDR1 is KGHDR and CDR2 is SFDVKD in the germline V gene. The CDR3 contains 11 residues. The CDR3 bases are TGTGCCACCAGTGACTCCTATGGCTACACCTTC. This encodes CATSDSYGYTF.

This clonotype was picked up one time. The chain employs TRBV20-1 and TRBJ1-6, with D unclear. The CDR3 spans 13 residues. Looked up from germline, CDR1 is DFQATT and CDR2 is SNEGSKA (reference sequence). V lost 3 bases and J lost 8, with 11 bases in between. The CDR3 loop is CSASDGVDSPLHF. DNA for the CDR3: TGCAGTGCTAGCGACGGGGTCGATTCACCCCTCCACTTT.

The chain uses TRBV3-1 and TRBJ1-5; D is perhaps TRBD1 (5 bases). CDR3 size: 13 residues. The V end was cut by 4 bases, the J end by 4 bases, with 8 bases between. Germline V lookup: CDR1 LGHDT, CDR2 YNNKEL (reference sequence). DNA for the CDR3: TGTGCCAGCAGCCCCCGACAGAATCAGCCCCAGCATTTT. This codes for CASSPRQNQPQHF.

This clonotype was detected only once. The chain carries TRBV6-6 and TRBJ1-5; possibly TRBD1 for D (5 bases). The ends were cut back, 6 bases at V and 11 bases at J, with 11 bases in the middle. CDR3 length: 11 residues. Germline loops: CDR1 MNHNY, CDR2 SVGAGI (reference sequence). The chain's CDR3 is CASRSREAQHF. The CDR3 region has the DNA TGTGCCAGCAGGTCCAGGGAAGCCCAGCATTTT.

CDR3 DNA sequence: TGCGCCAGCAGCCATGGACAGGGGTACTACGAGACCCAGTACTTC. It codes for CASSHGQGYYETQYF. The chain is built from TRBV4-3 and TRBJ2-5; TRBD1 aligns across 9 bases. Germline values: CDR1 LGHNA, CDR2 YSLEER. The CDR3 is 15 residues long. V trimming: 3 bases; J trimming: 5 bases; junction bases outside the gene matches: 7.

The chain uses TRBV20-1 and TRBJ1-6; D gene ambiguous. The germline V gene has CDR1 DFQATT and CDR2 SNEGSKA (reference sequence). V dropped 2 bases and J dropped 6 bases, with 11 bases sitting between them. This CDR3 is built from 14 residues. The CDR3, as DNA: TGCAGTGCTAGACGTACAGCATCTAATTCACCCCTCCACTTT. This translates into CSARRTASNSPLHF.

The chain recombines TRBV4-3 with TRBJ2-1; 8 nucleotides line up with TRBD2. Germline CDR1 is LGHNA and CDR2 is YSLEER. This CDR3 is built from 15 residues. V lost 2 bases and J lost 3; bases outside the gene matches: 3. CDR3 residues: CASSQLAGNYNEQFF. The CDR3 bases are TGCGCCAGCAGCCAACTAGCGGGTAACTACAATGAGCAGTTCTTC.

This chain's CDR3 is CASSQSGYEQYF. The CDR3 DNA follows: TGTGCCAGCAGCCAATCAGGCTACGAGCAGTACTTC. The chain uses TRBV3-1 and TRBJ2-7; D remains unclear. The CDR3 runs to 12 residues. Trimming took off 2 bases at V and 3 bases at J, with 5 bases between the two ends. Germline V lookup: CDR1 LGHDT, CDR2 YNNKEL (reference sequence).

J is TRBJ1-5 and V is TRBV24-1, with TRBD1 matching 7 bases. Germline V gives CDR1 KGHDR, CDR2 SFDVKD. This CDR3 has 15 residues. With 4 bases clipped from V and 5 bases from J, the junction kept 7 bases outside the gene matches. The CDR3 DNA reads TGTGCCACCAGTGAAGCGACAGGGTCGTATCAGCCCCAGCATTTT. It is translated as CATSEATGSYQPQHF.

The CDR3 loop is CASSHGGSSYNEQFF. CDR3 coding DNA: TGTGCCAGCAGCCACGGGGGTAGCTCCTACAATGAGCAGTTCTTC. The chain employs TRBV3-1 and TRBJ2-1, with D tentatively TRBD2 (6 bases). The V end lost 3 bases, the J end lost 0 bases, and 9 bases lay between the germline ends. Looked up from germline, CDR1 is LGHDT and CDR2 is YNNKEL (reference sequence). This CDR3 is 15 amino acids long.

The genes are TRBV4-3 and TRBJ2-2; 7 bases align to TRBD1. The CDR3 runs to 14 residues. The germline V gene encodes CDR1 LGHNA and CDR2 YSLEER. Germline trimming cut 4 bases from V and 4 bases from J; bases unmatched to any gene: 3. CDR3 residues: CASSRDRATGELFF. CDR3 in DNA: TGCGCCAGCAGCCGCGACAGGGCCACCGGGGAGCTGTTTTTT.

The J gene is TRBJ2-5, the V gene TRBV4-2; possible D gene TRBD2, 6 bases. Trimming removed 0 bases at V and 13 bases at J, with 27 bases between. The CDR3 loop spans 17 amino acids. Looked up from germline, CDR1 is LGHNA and CDR2 is YNFKEQ. The CDR3: CASSQEGPSSVPYRPYF. As DNA, the CDR3 is TGTGCCAGCAGCCAAGAAGGCCCCTCTAGCGTTCCGTACCGACCGTACTTC.

This rearrangement joins TRBV7-2 to TRBJ2-7, with 8 bases identical to TRBD1. The CDR3 sequence is 15 residues long. V trimming: 2 bases; J trimming: 5 bases; junction bases outside the gene matches: 8. Germline lookup yields CDR1 SGHTA and CDR2 FQGNSA. The CDR3, as DNA: TGTGCCAGCAGCTTATCTTTGGACAGGGCGAACGAGCAGTACGTC. It translates to CASSLSLDRANEQYV.

This chain uses TRBV11-3 with TRBJ2-1, with D uncertain. Germline CDR1 reads SGHNT; CDR2 reads YENEEA. The CDR3 sequence is 14 residues long. V was pared by 5 bases and J by 5 bases, with 13 bases between. CDR3 loop: CASSAAYPNNEQFF. The CDR3 DNA sequence: TGTGCCAGCAGCGCCGCCTACCCTAACAATGAGCAGTTCTTC.